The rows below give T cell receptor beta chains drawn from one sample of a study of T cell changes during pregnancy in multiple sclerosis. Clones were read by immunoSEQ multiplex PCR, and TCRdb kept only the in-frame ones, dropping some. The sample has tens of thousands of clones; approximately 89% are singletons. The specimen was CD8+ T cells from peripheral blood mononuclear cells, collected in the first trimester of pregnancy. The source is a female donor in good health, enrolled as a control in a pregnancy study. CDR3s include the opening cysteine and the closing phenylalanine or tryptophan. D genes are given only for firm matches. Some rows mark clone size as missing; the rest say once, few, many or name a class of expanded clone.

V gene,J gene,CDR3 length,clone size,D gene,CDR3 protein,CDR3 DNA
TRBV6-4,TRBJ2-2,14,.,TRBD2,CASSLAGSTGELFF,TGTGCCAGCAGTCTAGCGGGGAGCACCGGGGAGCTGTTTTTT
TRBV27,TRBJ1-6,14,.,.,CASSLSVYNSPLHF,TGTGCCAGCAGTTTATCCGTTTATAATTCACCCCTCCACTTT
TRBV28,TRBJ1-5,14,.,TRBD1,CASSLGTGTQPQHF,TGTGCCAGCAGTTTAGGGACAGGGACTCAGCCCCAGCATTTT
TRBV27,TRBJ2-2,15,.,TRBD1,CASSFGTGATGELFF,TGTGCCAGCAGTTTCGGGACAGGGGCTACCGGGGAGCTGTTTTTT
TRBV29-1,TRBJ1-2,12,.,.,CSVEPSDYGYTF,TGCAGCGTTGAACCCAGCGACTATGGCTACACCTTC
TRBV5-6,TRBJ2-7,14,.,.,CASSLGVSSYEQYF,TGTGCCAGCAGCTTAGGGGTTAGCTCCTACGAGCAGTACTTC
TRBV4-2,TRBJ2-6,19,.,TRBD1,CASSQVGRTGGSGANVLTF,TGTGCCAGCAGCCAAGTCGGCAGGACAGGGGGGTCCGGGGCCAACGTCCTGACTTTC
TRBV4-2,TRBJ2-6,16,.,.,CASSQDRSSGANVLTF,TGTGCCAGCAGCCAAGATAGGAGCTCTGGGGCCAACGTCCTGACTTTC
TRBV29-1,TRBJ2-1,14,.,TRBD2,CSVDGTSGSHEQFF,TGCAGCGTTGATGGGACTAGCGGGAGCCATGAGCAGTTCTTC
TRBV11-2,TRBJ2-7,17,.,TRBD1,CASSLGVGDRGFYEQYF,TGTGCCAGCAGCTTAGGGGTCGGGGACAGGGGGTTCTACGAGCAGTACTTC
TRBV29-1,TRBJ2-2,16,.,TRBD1,CSVTTTGARYTGELFF,TGCAGCGTTACGACCACAGGGGCGAGGTACACCGGGGAGCTGTTTTTT
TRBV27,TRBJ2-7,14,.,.,CASSLALANYEQYF,TGTGCCAGCAGTTTGGCCCTAGCTAACTACGAGCAGTACTTC
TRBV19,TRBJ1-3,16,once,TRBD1,CASSSGQGASGNTIYF,TGTGCCAGTAGTTCAGGACAGGGGGCTTCTGGAAACACCATATATTTT
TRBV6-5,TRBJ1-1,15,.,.,CASSPMGLFSTKAFF,TGTGCCAGCAGTCCCATGGGCTTATTTTCCACCAAAGCTTTCTTT
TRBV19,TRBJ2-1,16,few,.,CASSIDSTPSYNEQFF,TGTGCCAGTAGTATAGATTCGACACCTTCCTACAATGAGCAGTTCTTC
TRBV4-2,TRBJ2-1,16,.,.,CASSQEELPPYNEQFF,TGTGCCAGCAGCCAAGAAGAACTCCCGCCATACAATGAGCAGTTCTTC
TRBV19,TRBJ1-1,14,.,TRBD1,CASSRDREDTEAFF,TGTGCCAGTAGCCGTGACAGGGAGGACACTGAAGCTTTCTTT
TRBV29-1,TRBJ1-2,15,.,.,CSVDETREFQVGYTF,TGCAGCGTTGATGAAACCCGGGAGTTCCAAGTGGGCTACACCTTC
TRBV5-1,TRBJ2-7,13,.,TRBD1,CASGPDRPHEQYF,TGCGCCAGCGGCCCGGACAGGCCCCACGAGCAGTACTTC
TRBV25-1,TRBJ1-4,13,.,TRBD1,CASEPGQGMELFF,TGTGCCAGCGAACCGGGACAGGGGATGGAACTGTTTTTT
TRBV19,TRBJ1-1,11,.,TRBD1,CAINRGTEAFF,TGTGCCATAAACAGGGGAACTGAAGCTTTCTTT
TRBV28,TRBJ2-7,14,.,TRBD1,CASSPGTASYEQYF,TGTGCCAGCAGTCCTGGGACAGCCTCCTACGAGCAGTACTTC
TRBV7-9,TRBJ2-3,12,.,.,CASPANLDTQYF,TGTGCCAGCCCCGCGAACTTAGATACGCAGTATTTT
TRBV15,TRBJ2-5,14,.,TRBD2,CATSAGGGGETQYF,TGTGCCACCAGCGCGGGGGGCGGGGGCGAGACCCAGTACTTC
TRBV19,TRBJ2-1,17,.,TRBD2,CASSTSLLAGGNNEQFF,TGTGCCAGTAGTACATCCTTACTAGCGGGGGGGAACAATGAGCAGTTCTTC
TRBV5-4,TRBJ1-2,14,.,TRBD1,CASSTDRGAYGYTF,TGTGCCAGCAGCACGGACAGGGGCGCCTATGGCTACACCTTC
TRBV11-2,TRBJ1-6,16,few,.,CASRSGQSSYNSPLHF,TGTGCCAGCAGGTCCGGACAGAGCTCCTATAATTCACCCCTCCACTTT
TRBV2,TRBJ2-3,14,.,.,CASSEAPGSDTQYF,TGTGCCAGCAGTGAAGCGCCAGGGTCAGATACGCAGTATTTT
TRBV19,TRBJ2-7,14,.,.,CASSPIQRSHEQYF,TGTGCCAGTAGCCCGATCCAGCGCTCCCACGAGCAGTACTTC
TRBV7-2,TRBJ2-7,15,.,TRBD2,CASSTTSGRADEQYF,TGTGCCAGCAGCACGACTAGCGGGAGGGCCGACGAGCAGTACTTC
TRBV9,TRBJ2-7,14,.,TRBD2,CASGGGAELGQQYF,TGTGCCAGCGGGGGGGGAGCGGAGCTGGGGCAGCAGTACTTC
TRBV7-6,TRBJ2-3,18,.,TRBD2,CASSPGLAGGISTDTQYF,TGTGCCAGCAGCCCGGGACTAGCGGGGGGGATTAGCACAGATACGCAGTATTTT
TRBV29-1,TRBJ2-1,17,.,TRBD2,CSVAGGDSGGARNEQFF,TGCAGCGTTGCTGGCGGGGATAGCGGGGGGGCTCGCAATGAGCAGTTCTTC
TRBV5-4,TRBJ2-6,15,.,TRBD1,CASSLQGYGANVLTF,TGTGCCAGCAGCTTACAGGGGTATGGGGCCAACGTCCTGACTTTC
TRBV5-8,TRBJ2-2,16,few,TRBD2,CASSFSGGGNTGELFF,TGTGCCAGCAGCTTTAGCGGGGGGGGGAACACCGGGGAGCTGTTTTTT
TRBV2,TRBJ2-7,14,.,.,CASRDPRDKGEQYF,TGTGCCAGCAGGGACCCCCGGGACAAAGGCGAGCAGTACTTC
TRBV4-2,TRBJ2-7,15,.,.,CASSQQGTASSEQYF,TGTGCCAGCAGCCAACAGGGAACAGCTTCTAGCGAGCAGTACTTC
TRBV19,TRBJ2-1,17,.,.,CASSIDLRSGSYNEQFF,TGTGCCAGTAGTATAGATCTTAGGAGCGGCTCCTACAATGAGCAGTTCTTC
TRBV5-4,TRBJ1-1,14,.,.,CASSPGRGGTEAFF,TGTGCCAGCAGCCCGGGCCGGGGTGGTACTGAAGCTTTCTTT
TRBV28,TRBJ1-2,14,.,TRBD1,CASLKTGGAVGYTF,TGTGCCAGCCTCAAGACAGGGGGCGCAGTTGGCTACACCTTC
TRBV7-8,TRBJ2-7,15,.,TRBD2,CASSPSGGGAYEQYF,TGTGCCAGCAGCCCCTCGGGCGGGGGGGCTTACGAGCAGTACTTC
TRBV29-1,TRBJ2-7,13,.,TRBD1,CSVIDRGLYEQYF,TGCAGCGTCATCGACAGGGGGCTATACGAGCAGTACTTC
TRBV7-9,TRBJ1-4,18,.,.,CASSLRYPGRGIYEKLFF,TGTGCCAGCAGCCTACGGTACCCAGGGAGGGGGATTTATGAAAAACTGTTTTTT